These T cell receptor beta chains were read from a single sample in a study of CD8 T cells in Susac syndrome. TCRdb analysed the immunoSEQ multiplex PCR reads with MiXCR anew, one entry per CDR3 protein. The sample has fewer than 150,000 distinct CDR3 sequences; around 91% are singletons. Specimen: CD8+ T cells from PBMCs. All receptors derive from a human donor with multiple sclerosis. CDR3s include the opening cysteine and the closing phenylalanine or tryptophan. D genes are given only for firm matches. The size field is filled for only some rows; it gives once, few, many or a size class.

clone_size,d_call,v_call,j_call,cdr3_nt,cdr3_aa
once,NA,TRBV10-1,TRBJ2-7,TGCGCCAGCAGTGATTTACTAGCACTTCGCTACGAGCAGTACTTC,CASSDLLALRYEQYF
NA,NA,TRBV3-1,TRBJ1-1,TGTGCCAGCAGCCAAGCGAAGCACACTGAAGCTTTCTTT,CASSQAKHTEAFF
once,NA,TRBV5-4,TRBJ1-1,TGTGCCAGCAGCTTGGGAGAGGCCCAAGCTTTCTTT,CASSLGEAQAFF
NA,NA,TRBV7-2,TRBJ2-2,TGTGCCAGCAACCTAGGATTCACCGGGGAGCTGTTTTTT,CASNLGFTGELFF
few,NA,TRBV4-1,TRBJ1-6,TGCGCCAGCAGCCAAGAATCCACAGGGTCGAATTCACCCCTCCACTTT,CASSQESTGSNSPLHF
NA,NA,TRBV6-5,TRBJ2-7,TGTGCCAGCAGTTACCCACCGGGCTACGAGCAGTACTTC,CASSYPPGYEQYF
NA,TRBD1,TRBV20-1,TRBJ2-7,TGCAGTGCTAGAGATACCGGGACAGGGCGATACGAGCAGTACTTC,CSARDTGTGRYEQYF
NA,NA,TRBV12-3/TRBV12-4,TRBJ1-1,TGTGCCAGTGCCATGGACGACTTT,CASAMDDF
once,TRBD2,TRBV4-1,TRBJ2-7,TGCGCCAGCAGCCAAGGGACTAGCGGGGGAAGCTCCTACGAGCAGTACTTC,CASSQGTSGGSSYEQYF
once,TRBD2,TRBV20-1,TRBJ2-3,TGCAGTGCTAGCTTCCGGACGGGACTAACAGATACGCAGTATTTT,CSASFRTGLTDTQYF
NA,TRBD2,TRBV14,TRBJ2-7,TGTGCCAGCAGCCTCCTCGGGGGGGCGACCTACGAGCAGTACTTC,CASSLLGGATYEQYF
once,NA,TRBV27,TRBJ2-1,TGTGCCAGCACCTTAGCAGGCTCCTACAATGAGCAGTTCTTC,CASTLAGSYNEQFF
once,TRBD1,TRBV29-1,TRBJ2-3,TGCAGCGTTGAAGGGGACAGGGGAAGCACAGATACGCAGTATTTT,CSVEGDRGSTDTQYF
NA,NA,TRBV19,TRBJ2-2,TGTGCCAGTAGATCTAGCGGGGAGCTGTTTTTT,CASRSSGELFF
NA,TRBD2,TRBV13,TRBJ2-1,TGTGCCAGCAGCCCGACTAGCGGGAGCGAGCAGTTCTTC,CASSPTSGSEQFF
NA,NA,TRBV7-3,TRBJ1-1,TGTGCCAGCAGCTTAGGGGGCGCGGATGAAGCTTTCTTT,CASSLGGADEAFF
once,NA,TRBV15,TRBJ1-2,TGTGCCACCAGCAGCCGGGGGAAGTTCAACTATGGCTACACCTTC,CATSSRGKFNYGYTF
NA,NA,TRBV11-2,TRBJ2-3,TGTGCCAGCAGCTTATTGTCGGTTAGCCGCACAGATACGCAGTATTTT,CASSLLSVSRTDTQYF
NA,TRBD2,TRBV3-1,TRBJ2-1,TGTGCCAGCAGCGTCTCACCGGGACTAGCCGATGAGCAGTTCTTC,CASSVSPGLADEQFF
NA,NA,TRBV7-9,TRBJ2-2,TGTGCTTCCGCCCGGCAGGAAAACACCGGGGAGCTGTTTTTT,CASARQENTGELFF
NA,TRBD2,TRBV29-1,TRBJ2-1,TGCAGCGTTGAAGTAGCGGGGCTGTACAATGAGCAGTTCTTC,CSVEVAGLYNEQFF
NA,TRBD1,TRBV20-1,TRBJ2-3,TGCAGTGCTAGATCCCTCACAGGGGGCAACACAGATACGCAGTATTTT,CSARSLTGGNTDTQYF
NA,NA,TRBV7-9,TRBJ1-1,TGTGCCAGCAGCTTAGATTCCCACACTGAAGCTTTCTTT,CASSLDSHTEAFF
NA,TRBD2,TRBV19,TRBJ2-1,TGTGCCAGTAGTCCACTAGCGTGGAGTGAGCAGTTCTTC,CASSPLAWSEQFF
NA,TRBD2,TRBV30,TRBJ2-1,TGTGCCTGGAGTAACCAGCGGGAGGTCAATGAGCAGTTCTTC,CAWSNQREVNEQFF
NA,NA,TRBV7-9,TRBJ1-1,TGTGCCAGCACCGTAGAGGGAGCCTCGGGGACTGAAGCTTTCTTT,CASTVEGASGTEAFF
NA,TRBD1,TRBV20-1,TRBJ2-7,TGCAGTGCTCCCTTCGACAGGGGAGGCTACGAGCAGTACTTC,CSAPFDRGGYEQYF
NA,NA,TRBV6-5,TRBJ2-7,TGTGCCAGCAGCCCCCGGACCTCGGTTGGGTACGAGCAGTACTTC,CASSPRTSVGYEQYF
NA,NA,TRBV5-1,TRBJ2-7,TGCGCCAGCAGCTTTGTGGACAGTTACGAGCAGTACTTC,CASSFVDSYEQYF
NA,NA,TRBV6-2/TRBV6-3,TRBJ2-7,TGTGCCAGCACACTAGCCGGAGAGGTGTACGAGCAGTACTTC,CASTLAGEVYEQYF
NA,NA,TRBV7-9,TRBJ2-1,TGTGCCAGCAGTCGGGACTTCGATGAGCAGTTCTTC,CASSRDFDEQFF
once,NA,TRBV19,TRBJ2-1,TGTGCCAGTAGTATAAACATCAATGAGCAGTTCTTC,CASSININEQFF
NA,NA,TRBV30,TRBJ1-1,TGTGCCTGGAGTTACAGGAAGGGGGTAGGGAACACTGAAGCTTTCTTT,CAWSYRKGVGNTEAFF
once,NA,TRBV7-9,TRBJ1-2,TGTGCCAGCAGCTTAGACATTACGGTTTATGGCTACACCTTC,CASSLDITVYGYTF
NA,TRBD2,TRBV27,TRBJ2-7,TGTGCCAGCAGTTCGGGACTAGCGGGAGTGCAATATCCCCAGTACTTC,CASSSGLAGVQYPQYF
NA,TRBD1,TRBV6-2/TRBV6-3,TRBJ1-5,TGTGCCAGCAGTCCATTAGACAGGGGCGTTGATCAGCCCCAGCATTTT,CASSPLDRGVDQPQHF
few,NA,TRBV12-3/TRBV12-4,TRBJ2-7,TGTGCCAGCAGCCCAGAGAGTTCTCTTCGGGGCTACGAGCAGTACTTC,CASSPESSLRGYEQYF
few,NA,TRBV27,TRBJ2-7,TGTGCCAGCAGTTTTGTCGGTAGCTCCTACGAGCAGTACTTC,CASSFVGSSYEQYF
NA,NA,TRBV15,TRBJ1-5,TGTGCCACCAGCAGAGAGAGGGGGTATCAGCCCCAGCATTTT,CATSRERGYQPQHF
NA,NA,TRBV29-1,TRBJ2-2,TGCAGCGTAGCCACAGACGGAACCGGGGAGCTGTTTTTT,CSVATDGTGELFF
NA,NA,TRBV23-1,TRBJ1-1,TGCGCCAGATTTTCAGGAGGGGTATCAAACACTGAAGCTTTCTTT,CARFSGGVSNTEAFF
once,TRBD1,TRBV5-4,TRBJ2-7,TGTGCCAGCAGCACCGACAGGGGTTCTCCCTACGAGCAGTACTTC,CASSTDRGSPYEQYF